These 22 T cell receptor beta chains were sequenced from one sample in a study of T cell responses to AZD1222 COVID-19 vaccine. Repertoires were generated with immunoSEQ multiplex PCR, while TCRdb's copy carries only in-frame clones and drops some. The top ten clones hold 1.5% to 2% of a sample with around 150,000 clones, around nine tenths of them seen once. This specimen was peripheral blood, taken on day 0 of AZD1222 vaccination. The receptors derive from an adult in good health.

Only one count was recorded for this clone. The genes are TRBV7-8 and TRBJ2-2, with 16 bases fitting TRBD2. CDR3 length: 18 amino acids. Losses at the gene ends were 5 bases for V and 5 bases for J; bases not matched to a gene: 8. CDR1 SGHVS and CDR2 FQNEAQ come from the germline V gene. CDR3 amino acids: CASSPGTSGGGRTGELFF. As DNA, the CDR3 is TGTGCCAGCAGCCCAGGGACTAGCGGGGGGGGACGGACCGGGGAGCTGTTTTTT.

The CDR3 here is CASSEEEGKWGYTF. The DNA for the CDR3 is TGTGCCAGCAGTGAAGAGGAGGGAAAGTGGGGCTACACCTTC. The chain links TRBV2 to TRBJ1-2; D unclear. V was cut by 1 base and J by 8 bases, with 14 bases left in between. CDR3 size: 14 residues. CDR1 and CDR2 (germline): SNHLY, FYNNEI.

The gene calls are TRBV2 and TRBJ2-1; D may be TRBD1 (6 bases). The CDR3 runs to 15 residues. Trimming cost V 6 bases and J 8 bases, with 20 bases left between them. Germline V gene sequence: CDR1 SNHLY, CDR2 FYNNEI. CDR3 DNA sequence: TGTGCCAGCAGAGCAACGAGGGGGAAGCAGTATGAGCAGTTCTTC. This encodes CASRATRGKQYEQFF. The whole variable domain, remainder taken from reference TRBV2 and TRBJ2-1, is EPEVTQTPSHQVTQMGQEVILRCVPISNHLYFYWYRQILGQKVEFLVSFYNNEISEKSEIFDDQFSVERPDGSNFTLKIRSTKLEDSAMYFCASRATRGKQYEQFFGPGTRLTVL.

This clone was observed once. V and J are TRBV6-5 and TRBJ1-1; tentative D call: TRBD1 (5 bases). The CDR3 is made up of 14 amino acids. Trimming shortened V by 9 bases and J by 7 bases, and 21 bases separated the two germline ends. Germline assignment: CDR1 MNHEY and CDR2 SVGAGI. CDR3 nucleotide sequence: TGTGCCAGACACAGAAGGGGTCTGGGTATTGAAGCTTTCTTT. It translates to CARHRRGLGIEAFF.

The V and J genes are TRBV7-3 and TRBJ2-1; TRBD2 aligns across 14 bases. The CDR3 is 16 residues long. Unmatched junction bases numbered 4, after V lost 1 base and J lost 8 bases. Germline CDR1 reads SGHTA; CDR2 reads FQGTGA. CDR3 loop: CASSLIGTSGGDEQFF. The CDR3 DNA reads as TGTGCCAGCAGCTTAATTGGGACTAGCGGGGGCGATGAGCAGTTCTTC.

This rearrangement joins TRBV5-1 to TRBJ2-5; no firm D call. This CDR3 is 16 amino acids long. Germline CDR1 SGHRS, CDR2 YFSETQ. V shed 0 bases and J shed 2 bases, with 14 bases lying between them. Here the CDR3 DNA reads TGCGCCAGCAGCTTGGAAAAGGACGGTATACAAGAGACCCAGTACTTC. Its translation: CASSLEKDGIQETQYF. Full variable domain (rest looked up from reference TRBV5-1 and TRBJ2-5): KAGVTQTPRYLIKTRGQQVTLSCSPISGHRSVSWYQQTPGQGLQFLFEYFSETQRNKGNFPGRFSGRQFSNSRSEMNVSTLELGDSALYLCASSLEKDGIQETQYFGPGTRLLVL.

This clone was seen once. The V call is TRBV2, the J call TRBJ1-1, with D maybe TRBD1 (6 bases). The CDR3 totals 14 residues. The germline gives CDR1 SNHLY, CDR2 FYNNEI. Trimming shortened V by 4 bases and J by 4 bases, and 13 bases separated the two germline ends. The CDR3 spells CASSVSQGFTEAFF. The CDR3 DNA reads TGTGCCAGCAGTGTATCACAGGGTTTCACTGAAGCTTTCTTT.

A single count supports this clone. The chain links TRBV5-4 to TRBJ1-5; tentatively, D is TRBD1 (5 bases). V was trimmed by 0 bases and J by 7 bases, leaving 11 bases between them. CDR1 and CDR2 from the germline V gene are SGHNT and YYREEE (reference sequence). The CDR3 is 14 residues long. The CDR3 reads CASSLGGVEQPQHF. In DNA, the CDR3 is TGTGCCAGCAGCTTGGGGGGGGTGGAGCAGCCCCAGCATTTT.

The CDR3 bases are TGTGCCAGCAGCGCCCCCAGCTCCTACGAGCAGTACTTC. Amino acids: CASSAPSSYEQYF. The chain carries TRBV7-8 and TRBJ2-7; D unresolved. The CDR3 is made up of 13 amino acids. The germline gives CDR1 SGHVS, CDR2 FQNEAQ. Trimming removed 5 bases from V and 0 bases from J, with 8 bases in between.

The CDR3 loop is CASSGARGDSYNEQFF. The CDR3 DNA follows: TGTGCCAGCAGTGGAGCCAGGGGGGATTCTTACAATGAGCAGTTCTTC. The chain links TRBV6-1 to TRBJ2-1; tentative D call: TRBD1 (7 bases). V lost 4 bases to trimming and J lost 4 bases, with 17 bases between them. The CDR3 runs to 16 residues. Germline V gives CDR1 MNHNS, CDR2 SASEGT.

The chain recombines TRBV3-1 (or the pseudogene TRBV3-2) with TRBJ1-2; D ambiguous. From germline, CDR1 is LGHDT and CDR2 YNNKEL (reference sequence). This CDR3 has 16 residues. Deletions cut 1 base from V and 2 bases from J, with 14 bases between. CDR3 protein: CASSQGRLGVNYGYTF. The CDR3 nucleotides read TGTGCCAGCAGCCAAGGAAGACTGGGTGTCAACTATGGCTACACCTTC.

This chain uses TRBV7-6 with TRBJ2-1; D gene ambiguous. Between the trimmed V and J ends, which lost 1 base and 5 bases, there was a span of 12 bases. CDR1 SGHVS and CDR2 FNYEAQ come from the germline V gene. The CDR3 loop spans 15 amino acids. The CDR3 reads CASSLGENGHNEQFF. The CDR3 nucleotides read TGTGCCAGCAGCTTAGGCGAGAACGGGCACAATGAGCAGTTCTTC.

The chain employs TRBV19 and TRBJ2-2; D possibly corresponds to TRBD2 (5 bases). V was cut by 5 bases and J by 7 bases, with 14 bases left in between. The CDR3 runs to 14 residues. Germline values: CDR1 LNHDA, CDR2 SQIVND (reference sequence). This chain's CDR3 is CASSAGGASGELFF. CDR3 bases: TGTGCCAGTAGTGCCGGAGGTGCGAGCGGGGAGCTGTTTTTT. Full variable domain (rest looked up from reference TRBV19 and TRBJ2-2): DGGITQSPKYLFRKEGQNVTLSCEQNLNHDAMYWYRQDPGQGLRLIYYSQIVNDFQKGDIAEGYSVSREKKESFPLTVTSAQKNPTAFYLCASSAGGASGELFFGEGSRLTVL.

The rearrangement joins TRBV6-2 or TRBV6-3 to TRBJ1-1, with 7 bases that match TRBD1. V lost 5 bases and J lost 4; bases outside the gene matches: 10. This CDR3 contains 15 residues. Germline V CDR1 and CDR2: MNHEY, SVGEGT. CDR3 DNA sequence: TGTGCCAGCAGTGCTCGACAGGGTTTGGGCACTGAAGCTTTCTTT. As protein: CASSARQGLGTEAFF.

Only one count was recorded for this clone. The J gene is TRBJ2-7, the V gene TRBV5-5; weak D call: TRBD2 (6 bases). The germline V gene encodes CDR1 SGHKS and CDR2 YYEKEE (reference sequence). The V end lost 0 bases, the J end lost 2 bases, and 9 bases lay between the germline ends. CDR3 length: 14 amino acids. CDR3 DNA sequence: TGTGCCAGCAGCTTGGGTAGCGGAACCTACGAGCAGTACTTC. Translated, it gives CASSLGSGTYEQYF.

The CDR3 reads CACEGQGIYEQYF. The CDR3 DNA reads TGTGCCTGCGAGGGACAGGGGATCTACGAGCAGTACTTC. The chain employs TRBV30 and TRBJ2-7; 10 bases agree with TRBD1. Germline trimming cut 6 bases from V and 3 bases from J; bases unmatched to any gene: 5. CDR1 is GTSNPN and CDR2 is SVGIG in the germline V gene (reference sequence). The CDR3 totals 13 residues. Combining the CDR3 with reference TRBV30 and TRBJ2-7 gives the whole variable domain SQTIHQWPATLVQPVGSPLSLECTVEGTSNPNLYWYRQAAGRGLQLLFYSVGIGQISSEVPQNLSASRPQDRQFILSSKKLLLSDSGFYLCACEGQGIYEQYFGPGTRLTVT.

The chain has TRBV4-1 and TRBJ1-2; 7 bases align to TRBD1. The CDR3 is 15 amino acids. Germline-derived CDR1 and CDR2 are MGHRA and YSYEKL. Germline trimming cut 0 bases from V and 4 bases from J; bases unmatched to any gene: 5. CDR3 sequence reads: CASSQETGRGYGYTF. The CDR3 nucleotides read TGCGCCAGCAGCCAAGAGACAGGGAGAGGCTATGGCTACACCTTC.

This clone was recorded once. The J gene is TRBJ2-1, the V gene TRBV5-1; D ambiguous. V was clipped by 0 bases and J by 2 bases, with 9 bases between them. Germline CDR1 is SGHRS and CDR2 is YFSETQ. CDR3 length equals 15 residues. The DNA for the CDR3 is TGCGCCAGCAGCTTGGATGGAGACGCCTACAATGAGCAGTTCTTC. Protein sequence: CASSLDGDAYNEQFF.

The CDR3 region has the DNA TGCGCCAGCAGTGAGTTCCTCAGGGGAGTCGGCCATGTCTACAATGAGCAGTTCTTC. It encodes CASSEFLRGVGHVYNEQFF. The chain combines TRBV10-1 with TRBJ2-1, with D possibly TRBD1 on 6 matching bases. Germline CDR1 is WNHNN and CDR2 is SYGVQD (reference sequence). This CDR3 contains 19 residues. Trimming cost V 1 base and J 3 bases, with 22 bases left between them.

The V and J genes are TRBV11-1 and TRBJ2-3; D remains unclear. This CDR3 has 13 residues. Germline loops: CDR1 SGHAT, CDR2 FQDESV (reference sequence). V was shortened by 6 bases and J by 2 bases, with 9 bases between the two germline ends. DNA of the CDR3: TGTGCCAGCAGGGTACAGTACACAGATACGCAGTATTTT. This sequence encodes CASRVQYTDTQYF.

The chain recombines TRBV6-5 with TRBJ1-1; D not resolved. Germline values: CDR1 MNHEY, CDR2 SVGAGI. Trimming stripped 7 bases from V and 5 bases from J, with 11 bases between. The CDR3 is 12 residues long. CDR3 sequence (DNA): TGTGCCAGCACGATAGTGAGGACTGAAGCTTTCTTT. This encodes CASTIVRTEAFF.

The V gene is TRBV18, the J gene TRBJ2-7; 8 bases agree with TRBD1. Germline CDR1 is KGHSH and CDR2 is LQKENI. V lost 4 bases and J lost 3; bases outside the gene matches: 8. This CDR3 has 15 residues. CDR3 sequence (DNA): TGTGCCAGCTCACAGACAGGGGACTTACACTACGAGCAGTACTTC. It is translated as CASSQTGDLHYEQYF.